This T cell receptor (beta chain) comes out of a study of OX40 agonist ivuxolimab in advanced cancers. Study-level background: The patients got ivuxolimab, which is an agonistic anti-OX40 (CD134) antibody. The dose-escalation cohort had hepatocellular carcinoma, melanoma, renal cell or head and neck cancer.

The CDR3 consists of 14 residues. The germline CDR1 and CDR2 sequences are MNHEY and SVGAGI. V gave up 7 bases and J gave up 4 bases; unmatched junction bases: 9. Measured with immunoSEQ multiplex PCR; TCRdb has only the in-frame clones, and not every one. The table has roughly 67,000 clones, 88% seen once. The chain has TRBV6-5 and TRBJ1-1, with 7 bases lining up with TRBD1. This specimen consisted of CD4+ or CD8+ T cells sorted from blood, obtained in a trial of the OX40 agonist ivuxolimab. The sequence derives from an adult with an advanced solid tumor such as melanoma, head and neck, liver or kidney cancer. The CDR3 loop reads CASKQKTGFTEAFF. CDR3 sequence (DNA): TGTGCCAGCAAACAGAAGACAGGGTTCACTGAAGCTTTCTTT.